Below, 14 T cell receptor beta chains from the same sample are listed, as sequenced in a study of blood T cell repertoires in COVID-19. Repertoires were generated with immunoSEQ multiplex PCR, while TCRdb's copy carries only in-frame clones and drops some. Among some 250,000 clones, approximately 88% were seen once, and the ten largest hold about 27%. Source material: peripheral blood. Receptors originate from a man aged 35 to 55 with acute or convalescent COVID-19.

The chain uses TRBV12-3 or TRBV12-4 and TRBJ1-3, with unresolved D. V was clipped by 2 bases and J by 4 bases, with 3 bases between them. The CDR3 loop spans 12 amino acids. The CDR3 nucleotides are TGTGCCAGCAGTTTAATAGGAAACACCATATATTTT. This codes for CASSLIGNTIYF.

V is TRBV15 and J is TRBJ2-2, with 8 bases matching TRBD2. After removal of 5 bases from V and 4 bases from J, the junction contained 9 bases not matched to a gene. Germline V CDR1 and CDR2: LNHNV, YYDKDF (reference sequence). The CDR3 contains 16 residues. The CDR3 region is CATSRWAGGATGELFF. CDR3 nucleotide sequence: TGTGCCACCAGCCGATGGGCGGGAGGAGCCACCGGGGAGCTGTTTTTT.

Details on this clone: The same CDR3 also results from other DNA sequences found in this sample. The gene calls are TRBV5-1 and TRBJ2-6, with D possibly TRBD1 on 6 matching bases. The CDR3 covers 15 residues. Germline V gene sequence: CDR1 SGHRS, CDR2 YFSETQ. Trimming removed 0 bases from V and 2 bases from J, with 6 bases in between. CDR3 protein: CASSLDRAGANVLTF. In DNA form, the CDR3 reads TGCGCCAGCAGCTTGGACAGGGCTGGGGCCAACGTCCTGACTTTC.

The chain joins TRBV2 to TRBJ2-5; TRBD1 aligns across 7 bases. The ends lost 4 bases at V and 7 bases at J; junction bases unmatched: 9. The CDR3 runs 14 residues. The germline V gene has CDR1 SNHLY and CDR2 FYNNEI. The CDR3: CASSGGQPWGTQYF. The CDR3 nucleotides read TGTGCCAGCAGTGGGGGACAGCCTTGGGGGACCCAGTACTTC.

The CDR3 loop is CASRQHGQGTGNTIYF. CDR3 sequence (DNA): TGTGCCAGCAGACAACATGGACAGGGAACGGGAAACACCATATATTTT. This chain uses TRBV27 with TRBJ1-3, with 8 bases fitting TRBD1. V trimming: 6 bases; J trimming: 4 bases; junction bases outside the gene matches: 11. Germline CDR1 is MNHEY and CDR2 is SMNVEV (reference sequence). The CDR3 is 16 residues long.

This clone was found once. The rearrangement links TRBV10-1 to TRBJ1-1, with 7 bases lining up with TRBD1. There are 13 residues in the CDR3. V lost 7 bases to trimming and J lost 1 base; unmatched junction nucleotides: 3. Germline V gene sequence: CDR1 WNHNN, CDR2 SYGVQD (reference sequence). CDR3 nucleotide sequence: TGCGCCAGCACCCGACAGGGGAACACTGAAGCTTTCTTT. As protein: CASTRQGNTEAFF.

This chain uses TRBV7-9 with TRBJ1-2; D not certain. This CDR3 spans 16 amino acids. V lost 1 base and J lost 2, with 14 bases in between. The germline V gene encodes CDR1 SEHNR and CDR2 FQNEAQ (reference sequence). The CDR3 DNA sequence: TGTGCCAGCAGCTTAGGAGATGGGCTAATAAACTATGGCTACACCTTC. Translating gives CASSLGDGLINYGYTF.

DNA for the CDR3: TGTGCCAGCAGCTTGGATAGGACTAGCGGAGATACGCAGTATTTT. Protein: CASSLDRTSGDTQYF. V usage is TRBV11-3 and J usage is TRBJ2-3; 10 nucleotides line up with TRBD2. CDR3 length: 15 residues. J lost 5 bases, V lost 3 bases, and 5 bases had no gene match. The germline V gene has CDR1 SGHNT and CDR2 YENEEA.

The gene calls are TRBV18 and TRBJ2-2; 8 bases map to TRBD1. The V and J ends lost 2 bases and 1 base, in that order; junction bases with no gene match: 0. This CDR3 is 15 amino acids long. Germline CDR1 KGHSH, CDR2 LQKENI. The CDR3 sequence: CASSPGTGNTGELFF. CDR3 nucleotide sequence: TGTGCCAGCTCACCAGGGACAGGGAACACCGGGGAGCTGTTTTTT.

V gene TRBV5-5 combines with J gene TRBJ2-7; 8 bases fit TRBD2. This CDR3 comprises 14 residues. V dropped 0 bases and J dropped 5; count of bases not matched to a gene: 4. Germline values: CDR1 SGHKS, CDR2 YYEKEE (reference sequence). The CDR3 coding sequence is TGTGCCAGCAGCTTGGTAAGAGCGGGAGACGAGCAGTACTTC. This codes for CASSLVRAGDEQYF. The complete variable domain, with remaining parts taken from reference TRBV5-5 and TRBJ2-7, reads DAGVTQSPTHLIKTRGQQVTLRCSPISGHKSVSWYQQVLGQGPQFIFQYYEKEERGRGNFPDRFSARQFPNYSSELNVNALLLGDSALYLCASSLVRAGDEQYFGPGTRLTVT.

The chain couples TRBV28 to TRBJ2-3; tentatively, D is TRBD2 (5 bases). Looked up from germline, CDR1 is MDHEN and CDR2 is SYDVKM. This CDR3 spans 12 amino acids. Trimming removed 7 bases at V and 5 bases at J, with 10 bases between. This chain's CDR3 is CASNAGGDTQYF. Written as DNA, the CDR3 is TGTGCCAGCAACGCGGGTGGAGATACGCAGTATTTT. Filled out from reference TRBV28 and TRBJ2-3, the complete variable domain reads DVKVTQSSRYLVKRTGEKVFLECVQDMDHENMFWYRQDPGLGLRLIYFSYDVKMKEKGDIPEGYSVSREKKERFSLILESASTNQTSMYLCASNAGGDTQYFGPGTRLTVL.

This chain joins TRBV7-2 and TRBJ1-5, with D possibly TRBD1 on 6 matching bases. The germline V gene has CDR1 SGHTA and CDR2 FQGNSA. This CDR3 comprises 15 residues. Trimming stripped 3 bases from V and 4 bases from J, with 13 bases between. The CDR3 loop reads CASSLYGQLNQPQHF. CDR3 coding DNA: TGTGCCAGCAGCTTGTATGGACAGTTAAATCAGCCCCAGCATTTT.

The rearrangement links TRBV19 to TRBJ1-3, with D tentatively TRBD1 (5 bases). The CDR3 extends over 18 amino acids. The ends were cut back, 3 bases at V and 0 bases at J, with 18 bases in the middle. Germline-derived CDR1 and CDR2 are LNHDA and SQIVND (reference sequence). The CDR3 region is CASSMQGDLRFSGNTIYF. The CDR3 DNA reads as TGTGCCAGTAGTATGCAGGGCGACCTCCGCTTCTCTGGAAACACCATATATTTT. Together with reference TRBV19 and TRBJ1-3, the CDR3 gives the full variable domain: DGGITQSPKYLFRKEGQNVTLSCEQNLNHDAMYWYRQDPGQGLRLIYYSQIVNDFQKGDIAEGYSVSREKKESFPLTVTSAQKNPTAFYLCASSMQGDLRFSGNTIYFGEGSWLTVV.

J is TRBJ2-7 and V is TRBV9, with D possibly being TRBD1 (6 bases). Germline CDR1 reads SGDLS; CDR2 reads YYNGEE. Trimming took off 0 bases at V and 1 base at J, with 11 bases between the two ends. The CDR3 is made up of 15 amino acids. The CDR3 loop reads CASSVGGRASYEQYF. The CDR3 region has the DNA TGTGCCAGCAGCGTAGGGGGGCGGGCTTCCTACGAGCAGTACTTC.